This T cell receptor (beta chain) was sequenced during a study of T cell repertoires in cytomegalovirus infection. Study summary: It can be stated that public TCR beta signatures indicated CMV infection as well as a matching HLA type. The study, taken as a whole, reports: The study found HLA-C-restricted CMV-specific TCR beta clonotypes dominating the ex vivo response.

TCRdb reanalysed the reads using MiXCR and keeps one entry per CDR3 protein. This sample has some 900,000 distinct CDR3 sequences; about 30% occur once, and the top ten carry roughly 12%. At least ten counts were recorded for this clonotype. The antigen remains unidentified. With 6 bases removed from V and 5 bases from J, the gap between germline ends came to 23 bases. The CDR3 length is 17 residues. The germline gives CDR1 MNHEY, CDR2 SVGEGT. Sequenced here: cultured CD8+ T cells from PBMCs, sampled from culture after CMV antigen stimulation. V gene TRBV6-2 or TRBV6-3 combines with J gene TRBJ1-5; TRBD1 might be the D (5 bases). This TCR derives from a human donor in good health (CMV status not recorded). Some clones in this sample may be carry-over from other donors' samples. The CDR3 here is CASSPTPSGNIYQPQHF. The CDR3 bases are TGTGCCAGCAGCCCTACCCCGTCAGGGAACATATATCAGCCCCAGCATTTT.